Listed below are T cell receptor beta chains from one sample, sequenced in a study of regulatory T cells in long-lasting Graves disease. From the multiplex PCR reads, TCRdb called clonotypes with MiXCR, one entry per CDR3 protein. Of approximately 350,000 distinct CDR3 sequences in the sample, roughly 12% are singletons; the top ten hold 18%. These data also featured in a second study, about T cells in Graves' hyperthyroidism and ophthalmopathy.

The material sequenced was peripheral blood mononuclear cells (PBMCs), taken at new diagnosis, from a patient treated with antithyroid drugs. These receptors came from a woman between 18 and 29 years old with Graves disease. Each CDR3 is given with its conserved first and last residue. D genes are given only for firm matches. Size is omitted from some rows. Given values are once, few, many or a class for expanded clones.

abundance	d_gene	v_gene	j_gene	CDR3nt	CDR3aa
-	TRBD1	TRBV7-9	TRBJ1-5	TGTGCCAGCAGCTTGGGACAGGGGTCGGGCAATCAGCCCCAGCATTTT	CASSLGQGSGNQPQHF
-	-	TRBV7-9	TRBJ1-1	TGTGCCAGCACGTCCTCAAGGAAGCGAGGGTACACTGAAGCTTTCTTT	CASTSSRKRGYTEAFF
many	-	TRBV6-2/TRBV6-3	TRBJ2-2	TGTGCCAGCAGTTACTCATTAGTGGCAGGATACACCGGGGAGCTGTTTTTT	CASSYSLVAGYTGELFF
many	TRBD1	TRBV7-2	TRBJ2-7	TGTGCCAGCAGCTTAGGATTGGGACAGGGTCCCCGACGGCAGTACTTC	CASSLGLGQGPRRQYF
-	TRBD1	TRBV24-1	TRBJ2-2	TGTGCCACCAGTGACCCGGTGACAGGGGACAACGGGGAGCTGCTTTTT	CATSDPVTGDNGELLF
many	TRBD1	TRBV12-3/TRBV12-4	TRBJ1-1	TGTGCCAGCAGTTTAGCAGAACAGGGGAGAACTGAAGCTTTCTTT	CASSLAEQGRTEAFF
many	-	TRBV28	TRBJ1-5	TGTGCCAGCAGTTTATTCACCTCGGGCCTCGGGGGCAATCAGCCCCAGCATTTT	CASSLFTSGLGGNQPQHF
many	TRBD2	TRBV11-2	TRBJ2-5	TGTGCCAGCAGCACCGGGGGGACTAGCGGGGATCGAGAGACCCAGTACTTC	CASSTGGTSGDRETQYF
-	-	TRBV6-1	TRBJ1-3	TGTGCCAGCAGCAAAACTGGAAACACCATATATTTT	CASSKTGNTIYF
many	TRBD1	TRBV7-9	TRBJ1-1	TGTGCCAGCAGCAGGGGACAGCCGGGAGACACTGAAGCTTTCTTT	CASSRGQPGDTEAFF
few	TRBD2	TRBV12-5	TRBJ2-1	TGTGCTAGTGGTTCACTAGCGAACAACAATGAGCAGTTCTTC	CASGSLANNNEQFF
many	-	TRBV7-9	TRBJ2-5	TGTGCCAGCAGCTTAGAGGGTGGCTTCGGGAAAGAGACCCAGTACTTC	CASSLEGGFGKETQYF
-	-	TRBV6-2/TRBV6-3	TRBJ2-7	TGTGCCAGCAAAGGACTTCAAACCTACGAGCAGTACTTC	CASKGLQTYEQYF
many	-	TRBV6-2/TRBV6-3	TRBJ2-5	TGTGCCAGCAGTCGCCTCTCGGGGCGGATGAACCAAGAGACCCAGTACTTC	CASSRLSGRMNQETQYF
few	-	TRBV28	TRBJ1-1	TGTGCCAGCAGTTTAAGGTTGGAGAGCTCGAACACTGAAGCTTTCTTT	CASSLRLESSNTEAFF
few	TRBD1	TRBV4-1	TRBJ1-5	TGCGCCAGCAGCCAAGATGGGACAGGGAGGTACAATCAGCCCCAGCATTTT	CASSQDGTGRYNQPQHF
many	TRBD2	TRBV20-1	TRBJ2-1	TGCAGCGCTCAGACTAGCGGGGGGGCCGGTGAGCAGTTCTTC	CSAQTSGGAGEQFF
many	-	TRBV12-3/TRBV12-4	TRBJ1-1	TGTGCCAGCAGTTCTTCAGGGGTGACTGAAGCTTTCTTT	CASSSSGVTEAFF
many	-	TRBV6-1	TRBJ2-1	TGTGCCAGCAGTCTCTTCCTGTCAGGGCCCAATGAGCAGTTCTTC	CASSLFLSGPNEQFF
-	-	TRBV10-1	TRBJ2-3	TGCGCCAGCAGTCGGGACTCTTCCGATACGCAGTATTTT	CASSRDSSDTQYF
many	-	TRBV6-1	TRBJ2-3	TGTGCCAGCAGTCCCGATGCAGATACGCAGTATTTT	CASSPDADTQYF
-	-	TRBV12-3/TRBV12-4	TRBJ2-2	TGTGCCAGCAGCCTCGGATGGAACACCGGGGAGCTGTTTTTT	CASSLGWNTGELFF
many	TRBD2	TRBV12-3/TRBV12-4	TRBJ2-3	TGTGCCAGCAGTCCCGGGACTAGCGGGAGTATGGTTCAGGCTTCAGCAGATACGCAGTATTTT	CASSPGTSGSMVQASADTQYF
many	-	TRBV28	TRBJ1-5	TGTGCCAGCAGTTCAGGGGACCTTAGCAATCAGCCCCAGCATTTT	CASSSGDLSNQPQHF